Following are 27 T cell receptor beta chains from one sample sequenced in a study of control samples from healthy donors and cancer patients. The method was immunoSEQ multiplex PCR; TCRdb's version includes in-frame clones alone and lacks a portion of them. The repertoire holds some 120,000 clones, with approximately 88% as singletons. Sequencing input: blood. All receptors come from a man in his forties or fifties in good health.

The CDR3 reads CASSIGQGLNSPLHF. CDR3 coding DNA: TGTGCCAGCAGCATCGGACAGGGTCTAAATTCACCCCTCCACTTT. J is TRBJ1-6 and V is TRBV7-2, with 8 bases that match TRBD1. The CDR3 loop spans 15 amino acids. Germline assignment: CDR1 SGHTA and CDR2 FQGNSA. The V gene end was trimmed by 5 bases and the J gene end by 7 bases; junction bases not matched to a gene: 7.

With respect to this clone: This specimen includes other DNA sequences encoding the same CDR3. The chain links TRBV18 to TRBJ2-2; perhaps TRBD1 as D (5 bases). Germline V gene sequence: CDR1 KGHSH, CDR2 LQKENI. Deletions cut 3 bases from V and 5 bases from J, with 7 bases between. The CDR3 extends over 13 amino acids. Here the CDR3 reads CASSPSGTGELFF. DNA for the CDR3: TGTGCCAGCTCACCTTCAGGGACCGGGGAGCTGTTTTTT.

Only one count was recorded for this clone. The chain uses TRBV14 and TRBJ1-3; no reliable D call. The CDR3 covers 19 residues. Per the germline V gene, CDR1 is SGHDN and CDR2 is FVKESK. The ends were cut back, 3 bases at V and 0 bases at J, with 21 bases in the middle. The chain's CDR3 is CASSQEAVRPGTSGNTIYF. CDR3 coding DNA: TGTGCCAGCAGCCAGGAGGCGGTTCGACCGGGAACCTCTGGAAACACCATATATTTT.

The V call is TRBV9, the J call TRBJ2-7; D is unclear. Germline assignment: CDR1 SGDLS and CDR2 YYNGEE. CDR3 length: 14 residues. V shed 3 bases and J shed 0 bases, with 10 bases lying between them. CDR3 DNA sequence: TGTGCCAGCAGCGCAACGGGTGCCTCCTACGAGCAGTACTTC. Amino acid sequence: CASSATGASYEQYF.

The rearrangement joins TRBV2 to TRBJ2-7, with TRBD2 matching over 11 bases. V dropped 8 bases and J dropped 2; count of bases not matched to a gene: 8. CDR3 length: 15 residues. Germline CDR1 and CDR2: SNHLY and FYNNEI. The CDR3 sequence: CASLGGTSGPYEQYF. CDR3 in DNA: TGTGCCAGCCTTGGGGGGACTAGCGGACCCTACGAGCAGTACTTC.

The V and J genes are TRBV13 and TRBJ2-3; 12 nucleotides match TRBD2. The CDR3 runs to 16 residues. V was pared by 4 bases and J by 6 bases, with 8 bases of the junction left unmatched. CDR1 is PRHDT and CDR2 is FYEKMQ in the germline V gene (reference sequence). The CDR3 region is CASSSRTSGVEDTQYF. The CDR3 region has the DNA TGTGCCAGCAGCTCGCGGACTAGCGGGGTTGAGGATACGCAGTATTTT.

This clone was seen more than once but under ten times. This rearrangement joins TRBV2 to TRBJ1-5, with D possibly being TRBD1 (5 bases). This CDR3 is 14 amino acids long. The V end was cut by 4 bases, the J end by 7 bases, with 14 bases between. Germline values: CDR1 SNHLY, CDR2 FYNNEI. This chain's CDR3 is CASSGTQGRQPQHF. CDR3 nucleotide sequence: TGTGCCAGCAGTGGCACGCAGGGACGCCAGCCCCAGCATTTT.

The chain uses TRBV11-1 and TRBJ1-6; D unclear. The length of the CDR3 is 14 residues. The V end lost 3 bases, the J end lost 11 bases, and 14 bases lay between the germline ends. The V gene's germline CDR1 is SGHAT and CDR2 FQDESV (reference sequence). This CDR3 reads CASSLGGPGTPLHF. CDR3 DNA sequence: TGTGCCAGCAGCTTGGGCGGCCCCGGAACACCCCTCCACTTT.

The chain carries TRBV18 and TRBJ2-5; 10 nucleotides agree with TRBD1. This CDR3 is 15 amino acids long. The germline V gene encodes CDR1 KGHSH and CDR2 LQKENI. V was clipped by 6 bases and J by 4 bases; unmatched bases: 8. The CDR3 nucleotides read TGTGCCAGCTCTCCTCGACAGGGGGCTGGAGAGACCCAGTACTTC. Translating it yields CASSPRQGAGETQYF.

This clone has a handful of counts. J is TRBJ1-1 and V is TRBV7-2; D gene uncertain. CDR3 length: 14 amino acids. V lost 3 bases and J 3 bases, leaving 11 bases between the germline ends. Germline CDR1 and CDR2: SGHTA and FQGNSA. Here the CDR3 DNA reads TGTGCCAGCAGCTTTAAGGGCTTAGACACTGAAGCTTTCTTT. Its protein is CASSFKGLDTEAFF.

The rearrangement joins TRBV6-6 to TRBJ2-6; 7 nucleotides agree with TRBD2. Germline CDR1 MNHNY, CDR2 SVGAGI (reference sequence). This CDR3 has 14 residues. The junction had 8 bases not matched to a gene; V was cut back by 11 bases and J by 4 bases. The DNA for the CDR3 is TGTGCCGGTGGGGGGGGGAACGGGGCCAACGTCCTGACTTTC. Residues: CAGGGGNGANVLTF.

This chain joins TRBV7-2 and TRBJ2-3; perhaps TRBD2 as D (5 bases). This CDR3 has 17 residues. Germline-derived CDR1 and CDR2 are SGHTA and FQGNSA. Between the trimmed V and J ends, which lost 1 base and 2 bases, there was a span of 16 bases. CDR3 in amino acids: CASSLGRRAELTDTQYF. CDR3 in DNA: TGTGCCAGCAGCTTAGGTAGGCGGGCGGAACTCACAGATACGCAGTATTTT.

This chain links TRBV3-1 (or the pseudogene TRBV3-2) with TRBJ2-1, with unresolved D. This CDR3 region has 13 residues. In germline, CDR1 is LGHDT, CDR2 YNNKEL (reference sequence). Between the trimmed V and J ends, which lost 4 bases and 5 bases, there was a span of 9 bases. The CDR3 loop is CASSLRMDNEQFF. The CDR3 DNA reads TGTGCCAGCAGCCTCAGGATGGACAATGAGCAGTTCTTC.

The genes are TRBV6-1 and TRBJ1-1, with D maybe TRBD1 (5 bases). V shed 7 bases and J shed 0 bases, with 18 bases lying between them. This CDR3 contains 16 residues. The germline V gene encodes CDR1 MNHNS and CDR2 SASEGT. The CDR3 sequence: CASNDFPRGLNTEAFF. In nucleotides, the CDR3 is TGTGCCAGCAATGATTTCCCGCGGGGACTGAACACTGAAGCTTTCTTT.

The V call is TRBV19, the J call TRBJ2-7; TRBD1 agrees at 7 bases. Losses at the gene ends were 5 bases for V and 3 bases for J; bases not matched to a gene: 1. CDR1 is LNHDA and CDR2 is SQIVND in the germline V gene (reference sequence). This CDR3 contains 12 residues. CDR3 in DNA: TGTGCCAGTAGTGGGACAGTCTACGAGCAGTACTTC. Translated: CASSGTVYEQYF.

The table lists this clone with a few counts. This chain uses TRBV28 with TRBJ1-5; 7 positions agree with TRBD1. The CDR3 covers 16 residues. V was pared by 6 bases and J by 3 bases, with 11 bases of the junction left unmatched. Germline V gene sequence: CDR1 MDHEN, CDR2 SYDVKM. CDR3 sequence (DNA): TGTGCCAGCAGAACCTCCAGACAGGGAGACAATCAGCCCCAGCATTTT. This translates into CASRTSRQGDNQPQHF.

V gene TRBV14 combines with J gene TRBJ1-1; 7 nucleotides agree with TRBD1. This CDR3 is 14 amino acids long. The germline gives CDR1 SGHDN, CDR2 FVKESK. The V and J ends lost 4 bases and 3 bases, in that order; junction bases with no gene match: 5. The CDR3 bases are TGTGCCAGCAGCCTTCAGGGGGGATACACTGAAGCTTTCTTT. It codes for CASSLQGGYTEAFF.

The chain recombines TRBV3-1 (or the pseudogene TRBV3-2) with TRBJ1-2, with D tentatively TRBD1 (5 bases). The CDR3 is made up of 15 amino acids. Trimming pared 0 bases from V and 4 bases from J, leaving 12 bases between. CDR1 LGHDT and CDR2 YNNKEL come from the germline V gene (reference sequence). CDR3 DNA sequence: TGTGCCAGCAGCCAAGAACCAAAGGGGATCTATGGCTACACCTTC. Amino acid sequence: CASSQEPKGIYGYTF.

The gene calls are TRBV7-6 and TRBJ2-2, with TRBD1 identical over 10 bases. Per germline, CDR1 SGHVS and CDR2 FNYEAQ. The CDR3 contains 16 residues. The V and J ends lost 5 bases and 4 bases, in that order; junction bases with no gene match: 7. In nucleotides, the CDR3 is TGTGCCAGCAGCACCGGGACAGGGGTTATCACCGGGGAGCTGTTTTTT. As protein: CASSTGTGVITGELFF.

The chain has TRBV3-1 (or the pseudogene TRBV3-2) and TRBJ2-7, with a weak D call TRBD1 (5 bases). The germline CDR1 and CDR2 sequences are LGHDT and YNNKEL (reference sequence). V was trimmed by 4 bases and J by 6 bases, leaving 19 bases between them. CDR3 length: 15 residues. CDR3 DNA: TGTGCCAGCAGCCCCTCTTTCCAGGGAAGCTCCGAGCAGTACTTC. This codes for CASSPSFQGSSEQYF.

This chain connects TRBV2 to TRBJ2-3, with 8 bases aligning to TRBD2. Per the germline V gene, CDR1 is SNHLY and CDR2 is FYNNEI. V dropped 7 bases and J dropped 0; count of bases not matched to a gene: 9. CDR3 length: 16 amino acids. The chain's CDR3 is CASTRDSGASTDTQYF. The CDR3 coding sequence is TGTGCCAGCACTCGGGATAGCGGGGCGAGCACAGATACGCAGTATTTT.

The V gene is TRBV29-1, the J gene TRBJ2-2; D possibly uses TRBD1 or TRBD2 (5 bases each). The CDR3 covers 14 residues. V was trimmed by 4 bases and J by 2 bases, leaving 11 bases between them. CDR1 SQVTM and CDR2 ANQGSEA come from the germline V gene. CDR3 in amino acids: CSVVRDENTGELFF. The CDR3 DNA reads TGCAGCGTTGTACGGGACGAAAACACCGGGGAGCTGTTTTTT.

This clone was detected once. The chain couples TRBV11-2 to TRBJ1-4; D is perhaps TRBD1 (5 bases). Trimming took off 1 base at V and 4 bases at J, with 13 bases between the two ends. The length of the CDR3 is 16 residues. Germline V gene lookup returns CDR1 SGHAT and CDR2 FQNNGV. This CDR3 is CASSLAGGSRNEKLFF. CDR3 DNA sequence: TGTGCCAGCAGCTTAGCTGGGGGTTCCCGTAATGAAAAACTGTTTTTT.

The sample holds a few counts of this clone. The V and J genes are TRBV3-1 (or the pseudogene TRBV3-2) and TRBJ1-6; D gene uncertain. Deletions cut 1 base from V and 14 bases from J, with 9 bases between. Per germline, CDR1 LGHDT and CDR2 YNNKEL (reference sequence). The CDR3 runs 12 residues. The CDR3 sequence is CASSQGRDTLHF. Here the CDR3 DNA reads TGTGCCAGCAGCCAAGGAAGGGATACCCTCCACTTT.

The genes are TRBV12-5 and TRBJ1-2, with TRBD1 identical over 7 bases. With 5 bases clipped from V and 4 bases from J, the junction kept 10 bases outside the gene matches. The CDR3 extends over 15 amino acids. Germline CDR1 is LGHNT and CDR2 is FRNRAP. Here the CDR3 reads CASGPPGQSGYGYTF. DNA for the CDR3: TGTGCTAGTGGTCCGCCGGGACAGTCCGGCTATGGCTACACCTTC.

The CDR3 is CASSPPERGGLDTQYF. DNA of the CDR3: TGTGCCAGCTCACCACCCGAGCGGGGGGGCCTGGATACGCAGTATTTT. The rearrangement joins TRBV18 to TRBJ2-3; the match to TRBD2 covers 10 bases. Germline loops: CDR1 KGHSH, CDR2 LQKENI. The CDR3 is 16 residues long. The junction had 6 bases not matched to a gene; V was cut back by 0 bases and J by 6 bases.

The chain uses TRBV5-1 and TRBJ1-1; D gene unclear. The CDR3 length is 14 residues. Germline assignment: CDR1 SGHRS and CDR2 YFSETQ. V was pared by 0 bases and J by 0 bases, with 6 bases between. CDR3 bases: TGCGCCAGCAGCTTGGGCCAGATGAACACTGAAGCTTTCTTT. Its translation is CASSLGQMNTEAFF.